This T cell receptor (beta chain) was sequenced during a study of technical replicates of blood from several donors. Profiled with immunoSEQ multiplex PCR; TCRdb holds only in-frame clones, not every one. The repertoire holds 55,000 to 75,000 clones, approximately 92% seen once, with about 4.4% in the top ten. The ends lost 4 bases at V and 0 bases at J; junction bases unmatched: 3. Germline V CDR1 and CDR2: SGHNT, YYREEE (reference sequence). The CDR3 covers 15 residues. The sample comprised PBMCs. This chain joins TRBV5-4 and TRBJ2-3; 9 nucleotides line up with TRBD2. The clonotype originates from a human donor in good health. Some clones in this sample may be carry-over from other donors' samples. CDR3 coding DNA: TGTGCCAGCAGCCGCGGGGGGGCTAGCACAGATACGCAGTATTTT. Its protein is CASSRGGASTDTQYF.